The present entry profiles one T cell receptor (beta chain) with its context. Its antigen is currently not known. Per-base quality was not reported, and no clone a single base away is much larger than it. From cysteine to phenylalanine, the CDR3 is 17 amino acids long. Left in the record is the CDR3 DNA by itself, 51 bases read in frame from the first base. The germline V gene yields SGHTS for CDR1 and YDEGEE for CDR2. The trim is 4 bases for V and 0 bases for J, with a gap of 19 bases between the germline ends. This sample is part of a study of blood T cell repertoires in COVID-19 (dated by TCRdb to 2018 to 2021). In the study overall: Samples covering the acute and convalescent phases of COVID-19 were provided by collaborators in the United States, Italy and Spain. The prospective study material was composed of cDNA or gDNA derived from T cells, B-cell-depleted T cells, or PBMCs. Deeply sampled blood TCRbeta repertoires from subjects exposed to, actively infected with, or recovered from COVID-19 were included in the dataset. The repertoires were released in a freely available public database meant as a resource for research on the immune response to SARS-CoV-2. Samples were obtained from the ongoing ImmuneRACE study (first 160 participants) and from about 1,300 subjects provided by 6 global collaborators. The sample metadata nearly always contained a de-identified subject ID, COVID-19 status, age in years and sex. Where available, HLA class I and class II types were obtained from metadata supplied by the sample provider rather than from assay-based typing.

TCRbeta CDR3 regions were amplified from genomic DNA by means of the immunoSEQ Assay, a bias-controlled multiplex PCR. The authors processed their data as follows. The number of nucleated cells in each sample was estimated from the amplification of reference gene primers within the assay. Sequence reads were collapsed and filtered to measure the absolute abundance of every unique TCRbeta CDR3 rearrangement. For each sample, productive Simpson clonality was calculated as the square root of Simpson's diversity index over productive rearrangements. The table was pulled from immuneACCESS by TCRdb, which kept in-frame rearrangements only. Such tables lose some clones; where checked, under half of the loss comes from unresolved V genes, and the rest has no known cause. The DNA was the basis for D and trimming; V, J and clone size are from that table. Within this sample are roughly 140,000 clones, with under 90% of them counted one time only. The ten largest clonotypes hold 7% to 10% of the sample.

Overall results and qualifications from the work: The quantity of clinical and demographic metadata differed by source and by participant and was supplied without curation.

Each collaborating institution followed its own protocols to collect whole blood in K2EDTA tubes. For TCRbeta analysis, collaborator samples were shipped as frozen whole blood, as isolated PBMCs, or as DNA extracted from either sample type. Sequenced sample: peripheral blood. This TCR was recovered from a human donor in a cohort sampled during active COVID-19. The chain is assembled from TRBV5-8 and TRBJ2-5; TRBD1 is possibly the D segment (6 matching bases). The CDR3 protein: CASSTGRDTEYQETQYF. The nucleotide sequence reads as follows: TGTGCCAGCAGCACAGGTCGGGACACGGAGTACCAAGAGACCCAGTACTTC.